This T cell receptor beta chain was identified during a study of cytomegalovirus exposure and HLA in healthy donors. Study as a whole: The 110 or so validation repertoires were produced on the same platform as the roughly 670 repertoires of the first cohort. This was reported in a later analysis.

Comments on this clone: Antigen specificity is unknown.

Sequencing was performed with immunoSEQ multiplex PCR; in TCRdb, only in-frame clones are kept and a portion is missing. The sample contains about 160,000 clones, around 96% of which appear only once. Regarding the study as a whole: According to the study, 160 or so TCR beta chains were cytomegalovirus-associated.

V gave up 6 bases and J gave up 9 bases; unmatched junction bases: 11. The germline V gene encodes CDR1 SGDLS and CDR2 YYNGEE. The CDR3 loop spans 14 amino acids. The source is a woman in her late teens or twenties in good health and CMV-seronegative. The rearrangement joins TRBV9 to TRBJ2-1, with 8 bases identical to TRBD2. The source material was PBMCs. DNA for the CDR3: TGTGCCAGCACCCCGACGGGGGGGAGCGGTGAGCAGTTCTTC. Its translation: CASTPTGGSGEQFF.